This TCR beta chain derives from a study of identical twins. Points from the study as a whole: The conclusions drew on cross-sectional statistical analysis instead of tracking the same donors.

Each donor was a healthy Caucasian. Germline V lookup: CDR1 SGHVS, CDR2 FQNEAQ. Losses at the gene ends were 4 bases for V and 0 bases for J; bases not matched to a gene: 1. This CDR3 is 15 amino acids long. At least ten counts were recorded for this clonotype. Its antigen is not identified. TCRdb reanalysed the 5' RACE reads using MiXCR and keeps one entry per CDR3 protein. The data hold around 370,000 distinct CDR3 sequences, with roughly 9% observed a single time. This TCR was sampled from a woman in her fifties or sixties in good health. The specimen sequenced was naive T cells sorted from blood. The chain links TRBV7-8 to TRBJ1-4; 8 nucleotides line up with TRBD1. CDR3: CASSSDRATNEKLFF. CDR3 nucleotides: TGTGCCAGCAGCTCGGACAGGGCAACTAATGAAAAACTGTTTTTT.